This TCR beta chain was recorded in a study of T cells in Graves' hyperthyroidism and ophthalmopathy. Findings and caveats of the study: Using 13 V-J features, a model discriminated ophthalmopathy from stable hyperthyroidism.

What was amplified from RNA transcripts were TCR beta CDR3 regions. During a first-round RT-PCR of the TCR CDR3, the HTBI primer set was used. TCRdb analysed the multiplex PCR reads with MiXCR anew, one entry per CDR3 protein. The sample yields fewer than 750,000 distinct CDR3 sequences, about half seen once. Regarding this clonotype: Its antigen is currently unknown.

The V gene end was trimmed by 5 bases and the J gene end by 6 bases; junction bases not matched to a gene: 11. This CDR3 has 17 residues. Germline V gives CDR1 MNHNY, CDR2 SVGAGI (reference sequence). The sequence was obtained from a woman younger than 30 with Graves' hyperthyroidism. Sequencing was carried out using peripheral blood or thyroid tissue (not recorded which). The chain combines TRBV6-6 with TRBJ2-3, with 13 bases lining up with TRBD2. DNA of the CDR3: TGTGCCAGCAGTGAAGTCTTTGGACTAGCGGGAGTTGATACGCAGTATTTT. Its protein is CASSEVFGLAGVDTQYF.